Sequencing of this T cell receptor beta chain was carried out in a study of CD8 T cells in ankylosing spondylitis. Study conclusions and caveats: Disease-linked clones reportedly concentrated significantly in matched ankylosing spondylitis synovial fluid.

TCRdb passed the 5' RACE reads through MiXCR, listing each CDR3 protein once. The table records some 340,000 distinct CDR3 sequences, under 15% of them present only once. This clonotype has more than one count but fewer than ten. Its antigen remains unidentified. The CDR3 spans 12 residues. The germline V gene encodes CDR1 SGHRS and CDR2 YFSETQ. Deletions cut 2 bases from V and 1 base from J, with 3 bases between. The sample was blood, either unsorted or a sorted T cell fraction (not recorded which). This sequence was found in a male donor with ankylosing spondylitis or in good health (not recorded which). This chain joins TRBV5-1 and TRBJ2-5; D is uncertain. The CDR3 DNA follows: TGCGCCAGCAGCTTTAGCCAAGAGACCCAGTACTTC. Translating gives CASSFSQETQYF. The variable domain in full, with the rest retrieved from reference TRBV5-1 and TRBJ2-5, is KAGVTQTPRYLIKTRGQQVTLSCSPISGHRSVSWYQQTPGQGLQFLFEYFSETQRNKGNFPGRFSGRQFSNSRSEMNVSTLELGDSALYLCASSFSQETQYFGPGTRLLVL.